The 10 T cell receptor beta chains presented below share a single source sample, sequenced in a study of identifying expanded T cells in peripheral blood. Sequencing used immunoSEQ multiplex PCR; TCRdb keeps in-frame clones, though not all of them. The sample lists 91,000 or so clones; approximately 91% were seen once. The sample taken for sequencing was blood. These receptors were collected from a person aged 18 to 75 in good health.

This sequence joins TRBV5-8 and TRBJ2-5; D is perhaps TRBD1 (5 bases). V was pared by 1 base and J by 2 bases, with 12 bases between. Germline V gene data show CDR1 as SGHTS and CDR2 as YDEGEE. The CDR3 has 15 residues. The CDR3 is CASSLFGRTQETQYF. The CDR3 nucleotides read TGTGCCAGCAGCTTGTTCGGCAGGACACAAGAGACCCAGTACTTC.

This CDR3 reads CASSGLMNTGELFF. The CDR3 nucleotides are TGTGCCAGCAGCGGACTCATGAACACCGGGGAGCTGTTTTTT. The V and J genes are TRBV6-4 and TRBJ2-2; tentatively, D is TRBD2 (5 bases). The V and J ends lost 6 bases and 1 base respectively, with 9 bases between them. The V gene's germline CDR1 is MRHNA and CDR2 SNTAGT. CDR3 size: 14 residues.

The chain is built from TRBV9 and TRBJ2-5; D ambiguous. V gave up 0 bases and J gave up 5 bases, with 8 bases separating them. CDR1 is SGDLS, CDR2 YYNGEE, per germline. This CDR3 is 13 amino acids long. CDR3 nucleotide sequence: TGTGCCAGCAGCGTAGGTGTTAGGGAGACCCAGTACTTC. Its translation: CASSVGVRETQYF.

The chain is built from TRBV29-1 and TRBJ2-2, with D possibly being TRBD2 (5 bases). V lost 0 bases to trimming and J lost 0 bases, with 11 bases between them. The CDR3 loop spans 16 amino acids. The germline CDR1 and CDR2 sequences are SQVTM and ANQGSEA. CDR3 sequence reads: CSVEDRGHSNTGELFF. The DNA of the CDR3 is TGCAGCGTTGAAGATCGCGGGCATTCGAACACCGGGGAGCTGTTTTTT.

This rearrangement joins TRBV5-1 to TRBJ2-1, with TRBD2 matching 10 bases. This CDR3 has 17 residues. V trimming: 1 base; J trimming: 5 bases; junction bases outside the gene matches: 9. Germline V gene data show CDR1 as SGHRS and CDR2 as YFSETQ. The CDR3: CASSLLAGATEDNEQFF. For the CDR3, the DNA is TGCGCCAGCAGCTTGCTAGCGGGAGCGACTGAGGACAATGAGCAGTTCTTC.

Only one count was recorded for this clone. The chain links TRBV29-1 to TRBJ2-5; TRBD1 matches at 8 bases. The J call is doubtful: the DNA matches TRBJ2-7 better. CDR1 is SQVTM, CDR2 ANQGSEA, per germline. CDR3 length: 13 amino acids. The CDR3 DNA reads TGCAGCGTTGAATATGGACAGGGCTACGAGCAGTACTTC. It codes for CSVEYGQGYEQYF.

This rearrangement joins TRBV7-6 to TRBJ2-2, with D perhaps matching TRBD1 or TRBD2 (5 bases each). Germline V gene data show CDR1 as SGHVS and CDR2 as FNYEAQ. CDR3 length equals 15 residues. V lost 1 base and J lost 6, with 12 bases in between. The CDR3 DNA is TGTGCCAGCAGCTTAGGCTCGGGGCTGGCCGGGGAGCTGTTTTTT. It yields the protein CASSLGSGLAGELFF.

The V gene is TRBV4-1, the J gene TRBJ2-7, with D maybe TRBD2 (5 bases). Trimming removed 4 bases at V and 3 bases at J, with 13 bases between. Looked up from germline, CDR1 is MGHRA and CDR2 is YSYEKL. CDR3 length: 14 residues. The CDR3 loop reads CASSRSVGGYEQYF. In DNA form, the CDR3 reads TGCGCCAGCAGCCGTAGCGTGGGCGGCTACGAGCAGTACTTC.

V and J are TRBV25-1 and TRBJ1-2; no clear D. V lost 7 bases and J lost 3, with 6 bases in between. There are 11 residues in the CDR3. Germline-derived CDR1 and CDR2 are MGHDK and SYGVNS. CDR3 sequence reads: CASTGDYGYTF. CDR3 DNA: TGTGCCAGCACCGGAGACTATGGCTACACCTTC.

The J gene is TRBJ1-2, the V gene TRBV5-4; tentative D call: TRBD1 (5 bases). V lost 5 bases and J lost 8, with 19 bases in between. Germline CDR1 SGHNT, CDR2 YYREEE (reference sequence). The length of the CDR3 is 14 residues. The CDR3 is CASSYPGRGKGYTF. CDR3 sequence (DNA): TGTGCCAGCAGTTACCCAGGACGGGGGAAGGGCTACACCTTC. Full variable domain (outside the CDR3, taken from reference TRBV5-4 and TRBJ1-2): ETGVTQSPTHLIKTRGQQVTLRCSSQSGHNTVSWYQQALGQGPQFIFQYYREEENGRGNFPPRFSGLQFPNYSSELNVNALELDDSALYLCASSYPGRGKGYTFGSGTRLTVV.